A selection of T cell receptor beta chains follows, all from one sample in a study of blood T cells in healthy people across ages. TCRdb ran MiXCR on the 5' RACE reads and lists one entry per CDR3 protein. The table includes hundreds of thousands of distinct CDR3 sequences, roughly 41% detected once. Source material: blood. These receptor sequences come from a man aged 80 or over in good health. Both conserved end residues are part of each CDR3. The D gene is left open where the match is weak. Expanded clones are given a class, and other clones once, few, many or no size at all.

v_gene	abundance	d_gene	j_gene	CDR3aa	CDR3nt
TRBV20-1	few	-	TRBJ2-7	CSAWGPSYEQYF	TGCAGTGCTTGGGGACCGAGCTACGAGCAGTACTTC
TRBV6-2/TRBV6-3	-	-	TRBJ2-3	CASTLGWKTDTQYF	TGTGCCAGCACCCTGGGGTGGAAGACAGATACGCAGTATTTT
TRBV20-1	-	TRBD1	TRBJ1-5	CSAVTGAYSNQPRHF	TGCAGTGCTGTAACAGGGGCTTATAGCAATCAGCCCCGGCATTTT
TRBV29-1	-	-	TRBJ2-7	CSAWTSYEQYF	TGCAGCGCCTGGACATCATACGAGCAGTACTTC
TRBV5-6	few	TRBD1	TRBJ2-1	CASSRRGGQSEQFF	TGTGCCAGCAGCCGGCGAGGGGGCCAGAGTGAGCAGTTCTTC
TRBV20-1	-	-	TRBJ1-1	CRASGPNTEAFF	TGCAGGGCCAGTGGGCCAAACACTGAAGCTTTCTTT
TRBV5-4	-	-	TRBJ2-7	CASSMLSEQYF	TGTGCCAGCAGCATGCTGAGCGAGCAGTACTTC
TRBV6-2/TRBV6-3	many	-	TRBJ2-7	CASSPGHLYEQYF	TGTGCCAGCAGTCCCGGACACCTCTACGAGCAGTACTTC
TRBV20-1	few	TRBD2	TRBJ2-5	CSARDRENLAGGGETQYF	TGCAGTGCTAGAGACCGTGAAAATCTAGCGGGAGGAGGGGAGACCCAGTACTTC
TRBV5-1	few	-	TRBJ2-7	CASSLVRGFEQYF	TGCGCCAGCAGCTTGGTACGGGGCTTCGAGCAGTACTTC
TRBV12-3/TRBV12-4	once	-	TRBJ2-1	CASSFAGNEQFF	TGTGCCAGCAGTTTCGCGGGGAATGAGCAGTTCTTC
TRBV7-2	-	-	TRBJ2-1	CASSLVRAYNEQFF	TGTGCCAGCAGCTTAGTAAGGGCCTACAATGAGCAGTTCTTC
TRBV27	many	-	TRBJ2-7	CASSLTEGSYEQYF	TGTGCCAGCAGTTTAACCGAGGGATCCTACGAGCAGTACTTC
TRBV10-3	-	TRBD2	TRBJ2-1	CATGWSGGSVWEQFF	TGTGCCACCGGGTGGAGCGGGGGATCAGTGTGGGAGCAGTTCTTC
TRBV4-3	few	-	TRBJ1-2	CASSQDSQGLYGYTF	TGCGCCAGCAGCCAAGATAGTCAGGGACTCTATGGCTACACCTTC
TRBV6-2/TRBV6-3	-	TRBD1	TRBJ2-7	CASSATGTGYSEQYF	TGTGCCAGCAGCGCAACCGGGACAGGGTACAGCGAGCAGTACTTC
TRBV18	-	-	TRBJ2-3	CASSPPRGAETDTQYF	TGTGCCAGCTCACCCCCCAGGGGGGCGGAAACAGATACGCAGTATTTT
TRBV12-3/TRBV12-4	few	TRBD1	TRBJ2-7	CASSTGQGGYEQYF	TGTGCCAGCAGCACGGGACAGGGAGGCTACGAGCAGTACTTC
TRBV7-3	-	TRBD2	TRBJ2-7	CASSLVPSGADEQYF	TGTGCCAGCAGCTTAGTACCCAGCGGGGCCGACGAGCAGTACTTC
TRBV25-1	-	-	TRBJ1-4	CASSELGPNEKLFF	TGTGCCAGCAGTGAATTAGGCCCGAATGAAAAACTGTTTTTT
TRBV6-5	-	TRBD2	TRBJ2-1	CASSLEGASGRDEQFF	TGTGCCAGCTCCCTGGAGGGGGCTAGCGGGAGAGATGAGCAGTTCTTC
TRBV10-1	few	-	TRBJ2-5	CASSESGTPDQETQYF	TGCGCCAGCAGTGAGTCCGGGACGCCCGACCAAGAGACCCAGTACTTC
TRBV5-1	-	TRBD1	TRBJ2-3	CASSPNRGKTDTQYF	TGCGCCAGCAGCCCGAACAGGGGCAAAACAGATACGCAGTATTTT
TRBV4-3	few	-	TRBJ2-4	CASSPLEGNIQYF	TGCGCCAGCAGCCCTCTGGAGGGAAACATTCAGTACTTC
TRBV20-1	few	-	TRBJ2-7	CSARGSWDSYEQYF	TGCAGTGCTAGAGGTTCATGGGACTCCTACGAGCAGTACTTC
TRBV7-9	once	TRBD1	TRBJ2-5	CASSPRQGERETQYF	TGTGCCAGCAGCCCTAGACAGGGAGAGAGAGAGACCCAGTACTTC
TRBV7-2	once	TRBD1	TRBJ1-2	CASSELGQGGYGYTF	TGTGCCAGCAGCGAGCTGGGACAGGGGGGTTATGGCTACACCTTC
TRBV7-2	many	TRBD1	TRBJ2-1	CASSLVGTGYNVGQFF	TGTGCCAGCAGCTTAGTAGGGACAGGGTACAATGTTGGGCAGTTCTTC
TRBV11-1	-	-	TRBJ2-1	CASSTLVSFYNEQFF	TGTGCCAGCAGCACTCTGGTTAGTTTTTACAATGAGCAGTTCTTC
TRBV11-2	-	-	TRBJ2-7	CASSLDSPRSEQYF	TGTGCCAGCAGCTTAGATAGCCCCAGGAGCGAGCAGTACTTC
TRBV7-2	-	-	TRBJ1-1	CASSLIALNTEAFF	TGTGCCAGCAGCTTAATAGCACTGAACACTGAAGCTTTCTTT